The 7 T cell receptor beta chains below all came from one sample that was sequenced in a study of cytomegalovirus exposure and HLA in healthy donors. The PCR had 60 Vbeta and 13 Jbeta primers. Sequenced by immunoSEQ multiplex PCR; TCRdb stores in-frame clones only, minus some. The table records 150,000 to 200,000 clones, more than 80% of them present only once. The sample was PBMCs. The origin of the receptors is a woman between 18 and 29 years old in good health and CMV-seronegative.

This clone came up once. The chain recombines TRBV28 with TRBJ2-7; D remains ambiguous. From germline, CDR1 is MDHEN and CDR2 SYDVKM. V was clipped by 4 bases and J by 7 bases, with 20 bases between them. The CDR3 extends over 15 amino acids. As DNA, the CDR3 is TGTGCCAGCAGTTCCCCCGGTTCCGAACTCGGGGAGCAGTACTTC. It encodes CASSSPGSELGEQYF.

The genes are TRBV28 and TRBJ1-5, with TRBD1 identical over 7 bases. The CDR3 totals 15 residues. CDR1 and CDR2 (germline): MDHEN, SYDVKM. V lost 6 bases, J lost 4 bases, and 9 bases stayed unmatched. Here the CDR3 reads CASRSVSGGNQPQHF. Written as DNA, the CDR3 is TGTGCCAGCAGGTCGGTTTCAGGGGGGAATCAGCCCCAGCATTTT.

This chain uses TRBV7-9 with TRBJ2-5, with a possible D match to TRBD2 (5 bases). The CDR3 contains 14 residues. CDR1 SEHNR and CDR2 FQNEAQ come from the germline V gene (reference sequence). V dropped 3 bases and J dropped 5 bases, with 13 bases sitting between them. CDR3 nucleotides: TGTGCCAGCAGCTTCCGGTCGGACTTGGAGACCCAGTACTTC. This translates into CASSFRSDLETQYF.

The V call is TRBV2, the J call TRBJ2-2; TRBD1 agrees at 8 bases. The V segment lost 6 bases and the J segment 5 bases; nucleotides outside the gene matches: 8. The CDR3 has 15 amino acids. CDR1 and CDR2 from the germline V gene are SNHLY and FYNNEI. The CDR3 reads CASRGTGRETGELFF. The CDR3 nucleotides are TGTGCCAGCAGGGGGACAGGTCGCGAAACCGGGGAGCTGTTTTTT.

The rearrangement links TRBV19 to TRBJ2-3; possibly TRBD1 for D (5 bases). Trimming stripped 3 bases from V and 6 bases from J, with 10 bases between. The CDR3 has 13 amino acids. Germline values: CDR1 LNHDA, CDR2 SQIVND (reference sequence). CDR3: CASSIVRDDTQYF. The CDR3 nucleotides read TGTGCCAGTAGTATCGTCAGGGATGATACGCAGTATTTT. Together with reference TRBV19 and TRBJ2-3, the CDR3 gives the full variable domain: DGGITQSPKYLFRKEGQNVTLSCEQNLNHDAMYWYRQDPGQGLRLIYYSQIVNDFQKGDIAEGYSVSREKKESFPLTVTSAQKNPTAFYLCASSIVRDDTQYFGPGTRLTVL.

This clone was seen only once. CDR3 amino acids: CASSEGQASIQPQHF. CDR3 coding DNA: TGTGCCAGCAGTGAAGGACAGGCCAGCATCCAGCCCCAGCATTTT. This chain uses TRBV2 with TRBJ1-5, with D tentatively TRBD1 (6 bases). The CDR3 sequence is 15 residues long. Trimming took 1 base from V and 7 from J, leaving 14 bases between them. Germline lookup yields CDR1 SNHLY and CDR2 FYNNEI. The full variable domain, its missing parts supplied by reference TRBV2 and TRBJ1-5, is EPEVTQTPSHQVTQMGQEVILRCVPISNHLYFYWYRQILGQKVEFLVSFYNNEISEKSEIFDDQFSVERPDGSNFTLKIRSTKLEDSAMYFCASSEGQASIQPQHFGDGTRLSIL.

This chain links TRBV19 with TRBJ2-7; D call uncertain. CDR1 and CDR2 (germline): LNHDA, SQIVND (reference sequence). This CDR3 comprises 14 residues. Deletions cut 3 bases from V and 3 bases from J, with 12 bases between. CDR3 region: CASSMRGTYYEQYF. CDR3 nucleotides: TGTGCCAGTAGTATGAGAGGCACATACTACGAGCAGTACTTC.